This T cell receptor beta chain was sequenced in a study of cytomegalovirus exposure and HLA in healthy donors. The CDR3 is 12 amino acids. Germline CDR1 is SGHTA and CDR2 is FQGNSA. Trimming stripped 1 base from V and 10 bases from J, with 8 bases between. This PCR relied on a set of 60 Vbeta primers and 13 Jbeta primers. Generated by immunoSEQ multiplex PCR, the TCRdb table keeps only in-frame clones and is missing some. The table includes around 150,000 clones, around 80% detected once. In the case of this clone: Its antigen remains unknown.

Study-level results: TRBV6-2, TRBV6-3 and some other V segments were excluded as indistinguishable.

This sequence joins TRBV7-2 and TRBJ2-1; D is uncertain. Sequencing used PBMCs. The TCR was taken from a girl aged 5-17 years in good health and CMV-seropositive. As DNA, the CDR3 is TGTGCCAGCAGCTTAGGTCTTAGAGAGCAGTTCTTC. It is translated as CASSLGLREQFF.